The source of this TCR beta chain is a study of shared clonotypes between healthy human individuals. Using immunoSEQ multiplex PCR, the repertoire was profiled, and TCRdb retains in-frame clones only, with some absent. Of around 2,000,000 clones detected, roughly 94% appear once; the ten largest clones hold 0.13%. Trimming shortened V by 7 bases and J by 0 bases, and 13 bases separated the two germline ends. Germline assignment: CDR1 SGHTA and CDR2 FQGNSA. The CDR3 extends over 14 amino acids. In the case of this clone: The identical CDR3 is also encoded by other nucleotide sequences in the sample.

The receptor was isolated from a man between 18 and 29 years old in good health. The gene calls are TRBV7-2 and TRBJ2-7, with D possibly being TRBD1 (6 bases). Specimen: naive CD4+ T cells sorted from blood. Sample subset: CD45RA+ positively selected. The CDR3: CASTRGGSSYEQYF. The CDR3 region has the DNA TGTGCCAGCACCAGGGGCGGGTCCTCCTACGAGCAGTACTTC.